This T cell receptor beta chain comes out of a study of blood T cell repertoires in COVID-19. For the study at large: The United States, Italy and Spain supplied acute and convalescent COVID-19 samples.

V was clipped by 6 bases and J by 1 base; unmatched bases: 7. CDR3 length: 15 amino acids. The germline V gene has CDR1 MDHEN and CDR2 SYDVKM. During active infection, Seattle patients enrolled and were then monitored through disease. Methods used by the authors: By means of reference gene primer amplification, nucleated cell counts were estimated. Profiling relied on immunoSEQ multiplex PCR, and the TCRdb table lists in-frame clones only, not all of them. V and J calls and clone size follow that table, whereas D and trimming were derived from the DNA. This sample yields hundreds of thousands of clones, of which 92% are seen a single time; 0.7% to 0.85% belongs to the top ten.

The sequence was obtained from a man aged 60-69 years with COVID-19, enrolled during active disease. The sequencing input was peripheral blood. The rearrangement joins TRBV28 to TRBJ1-1, with 8 positions matching TRBD1. The CDR3 DNA sequence: TGTGCCAGCAGAACAGCAGGGACAGGGAACACTGAAGCTTTCTTT. Its translation: CASRTAGTGNTEAFF. Using reference TRBV28 and TRBJ1-1 for the parts outside the CDR3, the full variable domain is DVKVTQSSRYLVKRTGEKVFLECVQDMDHENMFWYRQDPGLGLRLIYFSYDVKMKEKGDIPEGYSVSREKKERFSLILESASTNQTSMYLCASRTAGTGNTEAFFGQGTRLTVV.